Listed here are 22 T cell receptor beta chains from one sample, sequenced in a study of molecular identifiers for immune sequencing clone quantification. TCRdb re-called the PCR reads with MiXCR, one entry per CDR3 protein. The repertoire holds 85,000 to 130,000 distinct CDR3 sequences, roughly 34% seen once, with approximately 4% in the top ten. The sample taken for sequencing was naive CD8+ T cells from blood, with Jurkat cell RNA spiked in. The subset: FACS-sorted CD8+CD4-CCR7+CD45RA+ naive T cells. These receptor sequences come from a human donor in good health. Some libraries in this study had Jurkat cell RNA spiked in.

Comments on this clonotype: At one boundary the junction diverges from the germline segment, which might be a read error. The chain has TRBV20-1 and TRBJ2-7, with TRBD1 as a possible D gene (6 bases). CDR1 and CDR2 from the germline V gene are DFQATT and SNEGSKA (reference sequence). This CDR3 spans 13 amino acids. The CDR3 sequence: CSARVQGSYEQNF. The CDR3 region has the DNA TGCAGTGCTAGAGTACAGGGATCCTACGAGCAGAACTTC.

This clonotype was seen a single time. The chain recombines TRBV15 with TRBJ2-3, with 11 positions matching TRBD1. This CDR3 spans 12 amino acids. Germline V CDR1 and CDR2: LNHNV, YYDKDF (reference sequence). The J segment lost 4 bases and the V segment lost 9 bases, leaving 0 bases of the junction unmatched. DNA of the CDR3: TGTGCCACGGGACAGGGGGCAGATACGCAGTATTTT. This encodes CATGQGADTQYF.

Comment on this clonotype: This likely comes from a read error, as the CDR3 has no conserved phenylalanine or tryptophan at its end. The CDR3, as DNA: TGTGCCAGCAGGTTTTTTGTAGCGGCTAGAAGCACAGATACGCAGTATTCT. It yields the protein CASRFFVAARSTDTQYS. This sequence joins TRBV28 and TRBJ2-3; D might be TRBD2 (6 bases). Germline assignment: CDR1 MDHEN and CDR2 SYDVKM. V was pared by 6 bases and J by 0 bases, with 19 bases between. This CDR3 is 17 amino acids long.

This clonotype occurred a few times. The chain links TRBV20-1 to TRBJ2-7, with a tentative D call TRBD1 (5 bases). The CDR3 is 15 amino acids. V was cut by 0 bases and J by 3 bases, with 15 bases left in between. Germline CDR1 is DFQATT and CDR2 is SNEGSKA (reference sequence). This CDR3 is CSARDLRRQGYEQYF. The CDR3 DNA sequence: TGCAGTGCTAGAGATCTTAGGCGCCAGGGCTACGAGCAGTACTTC.

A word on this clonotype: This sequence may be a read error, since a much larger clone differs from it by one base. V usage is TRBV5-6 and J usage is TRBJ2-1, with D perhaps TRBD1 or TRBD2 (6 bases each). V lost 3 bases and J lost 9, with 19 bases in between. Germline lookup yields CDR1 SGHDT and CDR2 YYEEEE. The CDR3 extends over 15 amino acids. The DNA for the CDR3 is TGTGCCAGCAGCTGGGGGTCCGGGGGCAGGGGTGAGCAGTTCTTC. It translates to CASSWGSGGRGEQFF.

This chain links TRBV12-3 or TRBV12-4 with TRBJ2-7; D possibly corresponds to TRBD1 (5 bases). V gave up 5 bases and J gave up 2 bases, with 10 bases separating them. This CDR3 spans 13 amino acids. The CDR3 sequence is CASSKTVTYEQYF. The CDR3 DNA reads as TGTGCCAGCAGTAAGACAGTTACCTACGAGCAGTACTTC.

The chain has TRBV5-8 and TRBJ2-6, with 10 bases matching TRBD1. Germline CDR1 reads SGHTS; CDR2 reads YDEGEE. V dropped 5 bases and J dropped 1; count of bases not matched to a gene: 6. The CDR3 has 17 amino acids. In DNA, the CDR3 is TGTGCCAGCAGTCGGACAGGGGGGGGATCTGGGGCCAACGTCCTGACTTTC. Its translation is CASSRTGGGSGANVLTF.

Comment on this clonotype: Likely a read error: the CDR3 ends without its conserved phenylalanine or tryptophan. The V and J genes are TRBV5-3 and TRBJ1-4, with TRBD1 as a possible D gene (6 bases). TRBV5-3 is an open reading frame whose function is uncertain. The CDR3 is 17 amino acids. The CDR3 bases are TGTGCCAGCAGACAGGACGGCTTCGCGCAGCCGAATGAAGAACTGTTTTCT. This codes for CASRQDGFAQPNEELFS.

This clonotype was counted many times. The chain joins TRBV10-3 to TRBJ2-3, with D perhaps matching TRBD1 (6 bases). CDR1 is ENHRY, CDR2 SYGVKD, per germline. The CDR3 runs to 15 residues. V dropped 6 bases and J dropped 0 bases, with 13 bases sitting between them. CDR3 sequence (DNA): TGTGCCATCAGACCTACAGGGTCTAGCACAGATACGCAGTATTTT. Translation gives CAIRPTGSSTDTQYF.

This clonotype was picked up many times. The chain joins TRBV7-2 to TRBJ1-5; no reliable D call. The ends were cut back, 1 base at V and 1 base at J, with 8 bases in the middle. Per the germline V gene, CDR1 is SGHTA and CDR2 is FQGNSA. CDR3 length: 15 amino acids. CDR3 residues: CASSLVVLSNQPQHF. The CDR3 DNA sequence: TGTGCCAGCAGCTTAGTAGTGCTCAGCAATCAGCCCCAGCATTTT.

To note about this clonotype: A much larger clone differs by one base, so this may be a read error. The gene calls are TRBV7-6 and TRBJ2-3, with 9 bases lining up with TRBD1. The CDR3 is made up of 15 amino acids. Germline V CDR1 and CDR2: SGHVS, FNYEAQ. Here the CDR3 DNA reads TGTGCCAGCAGCTTATGGACAGGGGCGGCAGATACGCAGGATTTT. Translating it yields CASSLWTGAADTQDF.

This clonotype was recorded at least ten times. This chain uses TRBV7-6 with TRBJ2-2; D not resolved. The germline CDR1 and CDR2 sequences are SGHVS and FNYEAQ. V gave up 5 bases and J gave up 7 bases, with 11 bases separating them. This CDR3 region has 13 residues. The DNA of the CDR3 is TGTGCCAGCAGCACCCGTAACTTCGGGGAGCTGTTTTTT. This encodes CASSTRNFGELFF.

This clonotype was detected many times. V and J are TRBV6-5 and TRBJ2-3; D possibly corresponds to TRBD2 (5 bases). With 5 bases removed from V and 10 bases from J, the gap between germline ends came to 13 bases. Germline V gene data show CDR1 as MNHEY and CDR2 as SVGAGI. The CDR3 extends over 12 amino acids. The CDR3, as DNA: TGTGCCAGCAGTCCAGACTACCTAGCGCAGTATTTT. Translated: CASSPDYLAQYF.

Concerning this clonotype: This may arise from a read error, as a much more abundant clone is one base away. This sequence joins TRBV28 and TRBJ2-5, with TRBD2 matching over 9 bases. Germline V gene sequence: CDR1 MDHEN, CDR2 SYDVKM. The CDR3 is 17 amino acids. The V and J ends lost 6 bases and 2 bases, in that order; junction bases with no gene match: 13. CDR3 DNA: TGTGCCAGCAGATGGACTAGCGTGATTGGTTATCAAGAGACCCAGTACTTC. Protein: CASRWTSVIGYQETQYF.

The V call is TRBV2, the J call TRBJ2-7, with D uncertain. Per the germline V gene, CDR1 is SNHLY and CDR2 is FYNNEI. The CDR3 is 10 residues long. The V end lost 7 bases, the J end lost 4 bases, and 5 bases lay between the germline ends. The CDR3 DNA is TGTGCCAGCATGGAATACGAGCAGTACTTC. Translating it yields CASMEYEQYF. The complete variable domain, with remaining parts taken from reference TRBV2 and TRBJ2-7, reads EPEVTQTPSHQVTQMGQEVILRCVPISNHLYFYWYRQILGQKVEFLVSFYNNEISEKSEIFDDQFSVERPDGSNFTLKIRSTKLEDSAMYFCASMEYEQYFGPGTRLTVT.

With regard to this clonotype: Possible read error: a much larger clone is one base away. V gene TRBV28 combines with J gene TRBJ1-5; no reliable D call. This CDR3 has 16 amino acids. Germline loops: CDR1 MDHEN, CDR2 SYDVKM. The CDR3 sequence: CASSPGILNINQPQQF. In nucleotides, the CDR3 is TGTGCCAGCAGTCCGGGGATCCTCAACATCAATCAGCCCCAGCAATTT.

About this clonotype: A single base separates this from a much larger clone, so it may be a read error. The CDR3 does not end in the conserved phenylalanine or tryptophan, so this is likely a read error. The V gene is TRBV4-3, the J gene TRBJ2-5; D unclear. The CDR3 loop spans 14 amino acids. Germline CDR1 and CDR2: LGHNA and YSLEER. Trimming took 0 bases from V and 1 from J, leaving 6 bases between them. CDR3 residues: CASSQDNFQETQYI. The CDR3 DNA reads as TGCGCCAGCAGCCAAGATAACTTCCAAGAGACCCAGTACATC.

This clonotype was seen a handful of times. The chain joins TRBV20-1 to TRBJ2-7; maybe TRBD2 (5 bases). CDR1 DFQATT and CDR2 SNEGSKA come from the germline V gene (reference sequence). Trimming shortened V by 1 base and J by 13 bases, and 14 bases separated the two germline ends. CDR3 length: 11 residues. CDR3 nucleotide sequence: TGCAGTGCTAGAGTCGCTAGCAGCGCCTACTTC. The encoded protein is CSARVASSAYF.

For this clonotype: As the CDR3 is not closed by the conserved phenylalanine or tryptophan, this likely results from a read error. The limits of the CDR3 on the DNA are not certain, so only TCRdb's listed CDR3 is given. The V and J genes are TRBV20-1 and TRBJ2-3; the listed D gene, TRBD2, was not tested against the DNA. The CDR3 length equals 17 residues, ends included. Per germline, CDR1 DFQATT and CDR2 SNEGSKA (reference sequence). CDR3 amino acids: CSARDGITSGRADTLYI.

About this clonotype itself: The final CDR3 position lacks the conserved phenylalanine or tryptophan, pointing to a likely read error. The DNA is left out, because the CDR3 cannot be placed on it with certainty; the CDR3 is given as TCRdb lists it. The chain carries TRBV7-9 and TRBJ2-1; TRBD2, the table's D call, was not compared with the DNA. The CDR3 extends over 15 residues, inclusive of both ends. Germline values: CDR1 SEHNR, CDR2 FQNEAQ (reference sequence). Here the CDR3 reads CASSLGNTGLPGEFL.

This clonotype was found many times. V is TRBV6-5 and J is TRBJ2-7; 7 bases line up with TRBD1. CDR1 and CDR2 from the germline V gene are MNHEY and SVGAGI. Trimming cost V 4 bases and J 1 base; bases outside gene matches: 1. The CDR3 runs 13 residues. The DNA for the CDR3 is TGTGCCAGCAGTTGGGGACAGTCCTACGAGCAGTACTTC. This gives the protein CASSWGQSYEQYF.

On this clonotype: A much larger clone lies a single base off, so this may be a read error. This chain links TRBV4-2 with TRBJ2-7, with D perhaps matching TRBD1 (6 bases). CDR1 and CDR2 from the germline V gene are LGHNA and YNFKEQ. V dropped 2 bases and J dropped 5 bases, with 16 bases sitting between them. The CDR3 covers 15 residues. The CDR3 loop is CASSQSPGQAHEQYF. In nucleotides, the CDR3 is TGTGCCAGCAGCCAATCACCGGGACAAGCCCACGAGCAGTACTTC.